Following are 15 T cell receptor beta chains from one sample sequenced in a study of shared clonotypes between healthy human individuals. Clones were sequenced by immunoSEQ multiplex PCR, and TCRdb holds only the in-frame ones, with some missing. The table shows about 2.3 million clones, with about 90% occurring only once. Sequenced material: naive CD4+ T cells from PBMCs. Subset in this sample: CD45RA+ positively selected. These receptors were obtained from a man younger than 35 in good health. Some clones in this sample may be carry-over from other donors' samples.

The chain couples TRBV7-8 to TRBJ2-5; D might be TRBD2 (6 bases). Per germline, CDR1 SGHVS and CDR2 FQNEAQ. CDR3 length equals 14 residues. Trimming cost V 1 base and J 5 bases, with 11 bases left between them. The CDR3 DNA sequence: TGTGCCAGCAGCTTAGACCTAGCGAAGGAGACCCAGTACTTC. This encodes CASSLDLAKETQYF.

The CDR3 loop reads CASSPYATSTDTQYF. In DNA form, the CDR3 reads TGTGCCAGCAGCCCCTACGCTACGAGCACAGATACGCAGTATTTT. V and J are TRBV5-6 and TRBJ2-3; D remains ambiguous. V gave up 4 bases and J gave up 0 bases, with 12 bases separating them. The CDR3 runs 15 residues. Germline V gene data show CDR1 as SGHDT and CDR2 as YYEEEE.

V and J are TRBV5-5 and TRBJ1-5; D uncertain. The V and J ends lost 1 base and 5 bases respectively, with 16 bases between them. This CDR3 comprises 16 residues. Germline V lookup: CDR1 SGHKS, CDR2 YYEKEE (reference sequence). CDR3 sequence: CASSLKAQAVDQPQHF. CDR3 DNA sequence: TGTGCCAGCAGCTTGAAGGCACAAGCAGTAGATCAGCCCCAGCATTTT.

In nucleotides, the CDR3 is TGTGCCAGCAAGTCCAGACCCCAGCGGGGCGAGCAGTACTTC. Protein sequence: CASKSRPQRGEQYF. The chain uses TRBV6-5 and TRBJ2-7; 7 nucleotides agree with TRBD2. The CDR3 contains 14 residues. Trimming took 7 bases from V and 6 from J; bases not matched to a gene: 12. Germline values: CDR1 MNHEY, CDR2 SVGAGI.

This rearrangement joins TRBV2 to TRBJ1-2; D ambiguous. Per the germline V gene, CDR1 is SNHLY and CDR2 is FYNNEI. The V gene lost 7 bases and the J gene lost 2 bases, with 14 bases spanning the gap. This CDR3 contains 14 residues. DNA of the CDR3: TGTGCCAGCAATCTCGGGCTATTAAACTATGGCTACACCTTC. As protein: CASNLGLLNYGYTF.

V is TRBV6-6 and J is TRBJ2-5; 10 positions match TRBD2. CDR1 MNHNY and CDR2 SVGAGI come from the germline V gene (reference sequence). Trimming cost V 6 bases and J 14 bases; bases outside gene matches: 18. This CDR3 region has 15 residues. CDR3 sequence (DNA): TGTGCCAGCAGCCCCAGTGCTAGCGGGAGCCTCAGCGTATACTTC. It encodes CASSPSASGSLSVYF.

This clone was seen a single time. The rearrangement uses TRBV27 and TRBJ2-3; D not resolved. This CDR3 spans 16 amino acids. V lost 3 bases and J 0 bases, leaving 13 bases between the germline ends. In germline, CDR1 is MNHEY, CDR2 SMNVEV (reference sequence). CDR3 amino acids: CASSFDPRQSTDTQYF. The CDR3 DNA sequence: TGTGCCAGCAGTTTCGACCCAAGACAAAGCACAGATACGCAGTATTTT.

The CDR3 sequence: CASSLALATGLTGELFF. The CDR3 nucleotides read TGTGCCAGCAGCTTGGCCCTTGCGACAGGGCTCACCGGGGAGCTGTTTTTT. The rearrangement links TRBV5-4 to TRBJ2-2; 7 bases match TRBD1. This CDR3 has 17 amino acids. Germline V gives CDR1 SGHNT, CDR2 YYREEE (reference sequence). J was trimmed by 4 bases and V by 0 bases; bases with no gene match: 9.

The J gene is TRBJ2-3, the V gene TRBV18, with 13 bases fitting TRBD2. The V segment lost 3 bases and the J segment 6 bases; nucleotides outside the gene matches: 6. This CDR3 is 16 amino acids long. Germline V CDR1 and CDR2: KGHSH, LQKENI. The CDR3 loop is CASSPGLAGVGDTQYF. CDR3 DNA: TGTGCCAGCTCACCCGGACTAGCGGGAGTTGGTGATACGCAGTATTTT.

With regard to this clone: The identical CDR3 is also encoded by other nucleotide sequences in the sample. V usage is TRBV27 and J usage is TRBJ1-1, with D tentatively TRBD1 (6 bases). Trimming pared 5 bases from V and 0 bases from J, leaving 13 bases between. The CDR3 sequence is 15 residues long. Germline-derived CDR1 and CDR2 are MNHEY and SMNVEV (reference sequence). Here the CDR3 DNA reads TGTGCCAGCAGTCCCGGACAGACTATGAACACTGAAGCTTTCTTT. Translated, it gives CASSPGQTMNTEAFF.

The chain combines TRBV29-1 with TRBJ1-5; no reliable D call. This CDR3 has 12 residues. Between the trimmed V and J ends, which lost 5 bases and 4 bases, there was a span of 9 bases. In germline, CDR1 is SQVTM, CDR2 ANQGSEA. The CDR3 DNA is TGCAGCGTTAGTCTTTCGAATCAGCCCCAGCATTTT. The encoded protein is CSVSLSNQPQHF.

The CDR3 coding sequence is TGTGCCAGCAGACCAACTTCTACAGGGGCTGCCTCCTACGAGCAGTACTTC. As protein: CASRPTSTGAASYEQYF. The chain uses TRBV6-4 and TRBJ2-7; 7 bases are shared with TRBD1. The CDR3 is 17 residues long. V shed 6 bases, J shed 0 bases, and the junction held 14 bases outside the gene matches. Germline V gives CDR1 MRHNA, CDR2 SNTAGT.

The chain is built from TRBV7-9 and TRBJ2-2; 11 nucleotides align to TRBD2. V lost 5 bases, J lost 7 bases, and 18 bases stayed unmatched. The CDR3 sequence is 19 residues long. Germline V gives CDR1 SEHNR, CDR2 FQNEAQ (reference sequence). CDR3 loop: CASSVTSGRDRLFGGELFF. CDR3 nucleotide sequence: TGTGCCAGCAGCGTAACTAGCGGGAGAGATCGGTTATTTGGCGGGGAGCTGTTTTTT.

The V gene is TRBV28, the J gene TRBJ2-1; the D is unclear. Germline V gives CDR1 MDHEN, CDR2 SYDVKM. The CDR3 has 16 amino acids. V was clipped by 2 bases and J by 3 bases, with 14 bases between them. The CDR3 reads CASSLIKALGYNEQFF. CDR3 sequence (DNA): TGTGCCAGCAGTTTAATCAAGGCTTTAGGCTACAATGAGCAGTTCTTC.

This clone came up once. This rearrangement joins TRBV18 to TRBJ2-3; D is ambiguous. The CDR3 covers 14 residues. Germline V gene data show CDR1 as KGHSH and CDR2 as LQKENI. V lost 6 bases and J lost 2, with 12 bases in between. CDR3: CASSFTPSTDTQYF. The CDR3 DNA reads as TGTGCCAGCTCCTTCACACCCTCCACAGATACGCAGTATTTT. The entire variable domain, with the rest obtained from reference TRBV18 and TRBJ2-3, is as follows: NAGVMQNPRHLVRRRGQEARLRCSPMKGHSHVYWYRQLPEEGLKFMVYLQKENIIDESGMPKERFSAEFPKEGPSILRIQQVVRGDSAAYFCASSFTPSTDTQYFGPGTRLTVL.